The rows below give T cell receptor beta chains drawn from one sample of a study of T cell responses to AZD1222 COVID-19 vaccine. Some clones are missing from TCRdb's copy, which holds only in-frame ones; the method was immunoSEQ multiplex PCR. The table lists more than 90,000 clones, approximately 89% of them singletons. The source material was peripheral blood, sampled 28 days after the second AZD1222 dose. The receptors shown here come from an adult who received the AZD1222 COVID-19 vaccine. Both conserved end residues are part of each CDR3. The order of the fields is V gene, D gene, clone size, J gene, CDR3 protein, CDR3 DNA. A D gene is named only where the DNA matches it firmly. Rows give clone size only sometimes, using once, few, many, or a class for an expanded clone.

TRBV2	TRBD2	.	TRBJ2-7	CASSGGLAGKDEQYF	TGTGCCAGCAGTGGGGGACTAGCGGGAAAGGACGAGCAGTACTTC
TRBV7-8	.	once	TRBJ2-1	CASSLLGTGEQFF	TGTGCCAGCAGCTTACTCGGGACCGGTGAGCAGTTCTTC
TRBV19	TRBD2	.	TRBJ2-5	CASSIDLAGDGTQYF	TGTGCCAGTAGTATTGATCTAGCGGGAGACGGGACCCAGTACTTC
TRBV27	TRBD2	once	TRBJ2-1	CAAGVWVNRDNEQFF	TGTGCCGCGGGGGTTTGGGTCAACAGAGACAATGAGCAGTTCTTC
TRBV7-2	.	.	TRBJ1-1	CASGSQGFSTEAFF	TGTGCCAGCGGTTCACAGGGTTTCTCCACTGAAGCTTTCTTT
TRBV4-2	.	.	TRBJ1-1	CASSQRDEDMYTEAFF	TGTGCCAGCAGCCAGAGGGACGAGGACATGTACACTGAAGCTTTCTTT
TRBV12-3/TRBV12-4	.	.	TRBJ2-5	CASTELPETQYF	TGTGCCAGCACGGAGTTGCCTGAGACCCAGTACTTC
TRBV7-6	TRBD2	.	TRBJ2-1	CASRSLAGGNNEQFF	TGTGCCAGCAGGTCGCTAGCGGGGGGCAACAATGAGCAGTTCTTC
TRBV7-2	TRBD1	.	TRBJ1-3	CASSYTGQGSGNTIYF	TGTGCCAGCAGCTACACCGGACAGGGTTCTGGAAACACCATATATTTT
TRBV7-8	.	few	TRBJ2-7	CASSLQDSYYEQYF	TGTGCCAGCAGCTTACAAGACAGCTATTACGAGCAGTACTTC
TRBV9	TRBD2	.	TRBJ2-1	CASSVGVSGGNNEQFF	TGTGCCAGCAGCGTAGGGGTTAGCGGGGGAAACAATGAGCAGTTCTTC
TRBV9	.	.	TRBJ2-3	CASSVVGADTQYF	TGTGCCAGCAGCGTAGTGGGGGCTGATACGCAGTATTTT
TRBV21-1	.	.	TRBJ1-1	CASSPLPGTGGDVNTEAFF	TGTGCCAGCAGCCCTCTCCCCGGGACAGGGGGCGACGTGAACACTGAAGCTTTCTTT
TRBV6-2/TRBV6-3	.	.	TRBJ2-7	CASSYGQGLNEQYF	TGTGCCAGCAGTTACGGGCAGGGGTTGAACGAGCAGTACTTC
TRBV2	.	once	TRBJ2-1	CASSPRGSSYNEQFF	TGTGCCAGCAGTCCCCGTGGGAGCTCCTACAATGAGCAGTTCTTC
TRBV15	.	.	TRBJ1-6	CATSRDNGNSPLHF	TGTGCCACCAGCAGAGATAATGGGAATTCACCCCTCCACTTT